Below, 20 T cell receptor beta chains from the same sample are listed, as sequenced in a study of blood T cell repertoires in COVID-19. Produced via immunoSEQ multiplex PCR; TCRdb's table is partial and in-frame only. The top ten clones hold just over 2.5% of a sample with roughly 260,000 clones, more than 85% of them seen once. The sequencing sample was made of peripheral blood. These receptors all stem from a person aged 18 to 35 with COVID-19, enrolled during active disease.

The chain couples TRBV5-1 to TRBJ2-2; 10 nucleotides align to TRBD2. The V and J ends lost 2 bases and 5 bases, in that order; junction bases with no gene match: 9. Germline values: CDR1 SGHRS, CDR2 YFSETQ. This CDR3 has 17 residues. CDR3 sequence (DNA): TGCGCCAGCAGCTTCCCTTCTAGCGGGAGCGGAACCGGGGAGCTGTTTTTT. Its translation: CASSFPSSGSGTGELFF.

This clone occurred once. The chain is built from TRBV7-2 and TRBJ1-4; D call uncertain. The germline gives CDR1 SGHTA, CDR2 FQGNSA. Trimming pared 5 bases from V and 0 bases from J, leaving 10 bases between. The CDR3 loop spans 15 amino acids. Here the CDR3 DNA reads TGTGCCAGCAGCCCTCGAGAAGCAACTAATGAAAAACTGTTTTTT. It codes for CASSPREATNEKLFF. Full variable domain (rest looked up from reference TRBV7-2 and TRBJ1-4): GAGVSQSPSNKVTEKGKDVELRCDPISGHTALYWYRQSLGQGLEFLIYFQGNSAPDKSGLPSDRFSAERTGGSVSTLTIQRTQQEDSAVYLCASSPREATNEKLFFGSGTQLSVL.

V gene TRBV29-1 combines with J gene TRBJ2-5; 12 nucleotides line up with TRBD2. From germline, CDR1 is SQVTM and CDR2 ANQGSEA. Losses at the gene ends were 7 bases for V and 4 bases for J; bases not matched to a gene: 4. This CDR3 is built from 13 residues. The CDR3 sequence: CSASGRAVETQYF. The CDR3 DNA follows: TGCAGCGCTAGCGGGAGGGCCGTAGAGACCCAGTACTTC.

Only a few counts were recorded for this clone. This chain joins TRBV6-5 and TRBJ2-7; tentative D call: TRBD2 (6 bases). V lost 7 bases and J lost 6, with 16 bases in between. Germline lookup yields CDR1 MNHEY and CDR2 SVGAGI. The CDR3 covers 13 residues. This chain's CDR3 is CASTERRGFEQYF. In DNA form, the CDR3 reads TGTGCCAGCACAGAGAGGAGGGGCTTCGAGCAGTACTTC.

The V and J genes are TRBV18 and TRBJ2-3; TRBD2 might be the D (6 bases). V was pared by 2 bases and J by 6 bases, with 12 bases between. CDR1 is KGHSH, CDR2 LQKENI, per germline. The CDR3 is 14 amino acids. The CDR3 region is CASSPFGRQDTQYF. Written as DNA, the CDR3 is TGTGCCAGCTCACCATTCGGGAGACAGGATACGCAGTATTTT.

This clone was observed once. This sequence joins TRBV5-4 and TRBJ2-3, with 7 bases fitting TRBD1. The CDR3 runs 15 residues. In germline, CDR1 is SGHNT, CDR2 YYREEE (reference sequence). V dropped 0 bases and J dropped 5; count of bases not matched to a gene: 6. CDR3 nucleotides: TGTGCCAGCAGCTTGGCAACAGGGGCGGGAGATACGCAGTATTTT. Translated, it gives CASSLATGAGDTQYF.

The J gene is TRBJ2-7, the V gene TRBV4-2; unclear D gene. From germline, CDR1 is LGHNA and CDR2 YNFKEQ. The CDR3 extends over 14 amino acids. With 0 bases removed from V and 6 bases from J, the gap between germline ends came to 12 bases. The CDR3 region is CASSQESEAAEQYF. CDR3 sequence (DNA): TGTGCCAGCAGCCAAGAAAGCGAGGCGGCCGAGCAGTACTTC.

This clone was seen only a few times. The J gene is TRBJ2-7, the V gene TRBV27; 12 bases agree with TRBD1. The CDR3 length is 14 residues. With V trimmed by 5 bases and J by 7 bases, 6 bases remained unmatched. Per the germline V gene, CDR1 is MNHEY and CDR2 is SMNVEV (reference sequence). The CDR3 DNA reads TGTGCCAGCAGTGGGACAGGGGGCGAAGCGGAGCAGTACTTC. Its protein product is CASSGTGGEAEQYF.

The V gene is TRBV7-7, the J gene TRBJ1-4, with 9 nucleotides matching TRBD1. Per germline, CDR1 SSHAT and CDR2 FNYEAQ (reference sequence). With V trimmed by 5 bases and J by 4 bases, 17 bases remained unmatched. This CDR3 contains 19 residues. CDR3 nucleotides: TGTGCCAGCAGCCTCGGGACAGGGACCGCGCCTCGGTTTAATGAAAAACTGTTTTTT. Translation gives CASSLGTGTAPRFNEKLFF.

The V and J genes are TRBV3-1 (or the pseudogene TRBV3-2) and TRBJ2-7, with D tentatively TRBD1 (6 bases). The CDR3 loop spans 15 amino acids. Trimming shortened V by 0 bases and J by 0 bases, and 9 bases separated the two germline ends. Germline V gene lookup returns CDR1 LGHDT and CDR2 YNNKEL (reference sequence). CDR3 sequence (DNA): TGTGCCAGCAGCCAAGATCCAGGGGCCTCCTACGAGCAGTACTTC. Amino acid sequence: CASSQDPGASYEQYF.

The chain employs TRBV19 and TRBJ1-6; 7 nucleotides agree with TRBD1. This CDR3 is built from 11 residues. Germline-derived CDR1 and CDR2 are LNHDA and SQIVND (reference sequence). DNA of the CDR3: TGTGCGACAGGGTGGAATTCACCCCTCCACTTT. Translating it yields CATGWNSPLHF.

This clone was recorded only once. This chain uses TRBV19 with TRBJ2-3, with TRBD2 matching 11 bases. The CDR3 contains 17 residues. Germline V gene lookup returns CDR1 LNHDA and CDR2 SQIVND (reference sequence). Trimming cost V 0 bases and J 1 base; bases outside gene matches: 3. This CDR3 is CASSIELAGVRTDTQYF. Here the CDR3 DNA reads TGTGCCAGTAGTATAGAACTAGCGGGAGTTCGCACAGATACGCAGTATTTT.

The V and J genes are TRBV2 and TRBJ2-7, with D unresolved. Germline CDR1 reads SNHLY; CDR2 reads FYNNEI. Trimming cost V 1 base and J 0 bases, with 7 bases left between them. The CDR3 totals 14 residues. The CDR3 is CASSEGRISYEQYF. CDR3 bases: TGTGCCAGCAGTGAAGGCAGGATCTCCTACGAGCAGTACTTC.

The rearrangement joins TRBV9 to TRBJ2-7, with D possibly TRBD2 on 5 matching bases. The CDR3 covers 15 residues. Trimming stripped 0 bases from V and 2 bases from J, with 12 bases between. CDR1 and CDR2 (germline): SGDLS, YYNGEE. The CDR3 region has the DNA TGTGCCAGCAGCGTAGGTCCAGCGGTTACCTACGAGCAGTACTTC. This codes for CASSVGPAVTYEQYF.

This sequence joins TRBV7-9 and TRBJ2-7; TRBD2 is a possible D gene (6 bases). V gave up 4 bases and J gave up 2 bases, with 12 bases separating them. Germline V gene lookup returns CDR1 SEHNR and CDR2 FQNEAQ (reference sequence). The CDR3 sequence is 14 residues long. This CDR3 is CASSSGLIPYEQYF. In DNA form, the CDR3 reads TGTGCCAGCAGCTCAGGACTAATTCCCTACGAGCAGTACTTC.

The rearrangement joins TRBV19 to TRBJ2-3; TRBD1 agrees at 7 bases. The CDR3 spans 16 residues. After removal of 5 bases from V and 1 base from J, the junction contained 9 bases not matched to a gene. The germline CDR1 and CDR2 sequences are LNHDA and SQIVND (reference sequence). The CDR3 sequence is CASSPPTGWGTDTQYF. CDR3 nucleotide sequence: TGTGCCAGTAGTCCCCCGACAGGGTGGGGCACAGATACGCAGTATTTT.

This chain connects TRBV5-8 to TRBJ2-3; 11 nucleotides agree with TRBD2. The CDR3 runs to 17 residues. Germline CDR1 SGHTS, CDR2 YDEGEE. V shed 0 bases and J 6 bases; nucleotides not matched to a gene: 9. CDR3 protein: CASSLAGTSGFGDTQYF. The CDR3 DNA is TGTGCCAGCAGCTTGGCGGGGACTAGCGGATTCGGGGATACGCAGTATTTT.

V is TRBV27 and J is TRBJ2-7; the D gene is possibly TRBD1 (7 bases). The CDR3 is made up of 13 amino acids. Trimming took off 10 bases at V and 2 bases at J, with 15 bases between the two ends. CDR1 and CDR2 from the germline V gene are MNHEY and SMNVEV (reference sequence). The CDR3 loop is CATGGGTTYEQYF. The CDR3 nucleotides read TGTGCCACAGGGGGAGGCACTACCTACGAGCAGTACTTC.

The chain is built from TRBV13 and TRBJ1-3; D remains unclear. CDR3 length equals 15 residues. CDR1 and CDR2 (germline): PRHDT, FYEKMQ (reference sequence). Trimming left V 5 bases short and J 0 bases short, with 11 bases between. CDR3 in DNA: TGTGCCAGCAGCAGACGCGAGGGCTCTGGAAACACCATATATTTT. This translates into CASSRREGSGNTIYF.

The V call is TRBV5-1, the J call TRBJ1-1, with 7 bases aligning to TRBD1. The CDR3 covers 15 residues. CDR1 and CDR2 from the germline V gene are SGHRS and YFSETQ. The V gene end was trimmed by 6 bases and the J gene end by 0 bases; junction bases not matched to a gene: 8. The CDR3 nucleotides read TGCGCCAGCACCACCGGGACAGTCATGAACACTGAAGCTTTCTTT. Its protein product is CASTTGTVMNTEAFF.